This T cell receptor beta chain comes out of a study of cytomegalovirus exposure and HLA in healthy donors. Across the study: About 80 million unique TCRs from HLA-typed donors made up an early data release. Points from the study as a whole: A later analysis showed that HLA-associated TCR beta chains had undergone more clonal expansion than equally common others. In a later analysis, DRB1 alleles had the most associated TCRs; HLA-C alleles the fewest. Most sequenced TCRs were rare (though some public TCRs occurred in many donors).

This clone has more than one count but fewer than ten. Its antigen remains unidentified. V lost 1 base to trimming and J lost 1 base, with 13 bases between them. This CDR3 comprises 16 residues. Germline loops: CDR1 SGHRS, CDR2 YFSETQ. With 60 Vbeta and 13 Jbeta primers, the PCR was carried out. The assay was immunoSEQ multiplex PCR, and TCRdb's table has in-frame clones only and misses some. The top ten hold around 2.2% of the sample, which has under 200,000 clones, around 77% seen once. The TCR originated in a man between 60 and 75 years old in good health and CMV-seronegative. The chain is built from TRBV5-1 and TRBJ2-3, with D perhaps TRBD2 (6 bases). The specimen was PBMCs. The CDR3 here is CASSLLMQRGTDTQYF. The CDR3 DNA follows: TGCGCCAGCAGCTTGCTGATGCAGCGGGGCACAGATACGCAGTATTTT.